This T cell receptor beta chain was found in a study of technical replicates of blood from several donors. Assay used: immunoSEQ multiplex PCR; TCRdb lists only in-frame clones, some missing. The repertoire holds 45,000 to 50,000 clones, with about 90% as singletons. The CDR3 has 17 amino acids. V lost 0 bases and J lost 3, with 17 bases in between. CDR1 and CDR2 from the germline V gene are MGHRA and YSYEKL. The receptor's source is a human donor in good health. Some clones in this sample may be carry-over from other donors' samples. The chain has TRBV4-1 and TRBJ1-2, with unresolved D. Sequencing was carried out using PBMCs. CDR3 region: CASSQDHGRRSYYGYTF. Written as DNA, the CDR3 is TGCGCCAGCAGCCAAGATCACGGCAGGCGCTCGTACTATGGCTACACCTTC.